This note documents a single TCR beta chain sequence. Its antigen is still unknown. This entry comes from a study of tumor-infiltrating lymphocytes in localized non-small cell lung cancer. Profiling relied on immunoSEQ multiplex PCR, and the TCRdb table lists in-frame clones only, not all of them. The sample lists 12,000 or so clones; over 70% were seen once. General study results and limits: IM1 and IM2 tumors showed no difference in T-cell fraction.

Looked up from germline, CDR1 is MNHEY and CDR2 is SMNVEV (reference sequence). V gave up 5 bases and J gave up 3 bases; unmatched junction bases: 9. There are 17 residues in the CDR3. The sample comprised lung tumor tissue. This receptor was taken from a human donor with non-small cell lung cancer. V is TRBV27 and J is TRBJ2-1, with 11 bases aligning to TRBD2. The CDR3: CASSPGTSGSYYNEQFF. CDR3 sequence (DNA): TGTGCCAGCAGTCCCGGGACTAGCGGATCCTACTACAATGAGCAGTTCTTC.